This T cell receptor (beta chain) came from a study of blood T cell repertoires in COVID-19. The data were produced by immunoSEQ multiplex PCR, yet TCRdb's version contains in-frame clones alone and is incomplete. The table shows roughly 200,000 clones, with roughly nine tenths occurring only once. This clone turned up a few times. Germline V gene lookup returns CDR1 SQVTM and CDR2 ANQGSEA. CDR3 size: 13 residues. The V gene end was trimmed by 7 bases and the J gene end by 2 bases; junction bases not matched to a gene: 7. Specimen: PBMCs or T cells enriched from blood (not recorded which). The receptor was derived from a woman in her twenties or thirties who had recovered from COVID-19. This chain uses TRBV29-1 with TRBJ2-7, with 8 bases lining up with TRBD2. The CDR3 nucleotides read TGCAGCGGCACTAGCGGAGGGACCTACGAGCAGTACTTC. Translation: CSGTSGGTYEQYF.